A single sample is the source of the 31 T cell receptor beta chains below, sequenced in a study of blood T cells in healthy people across ages. Using a J-beta primer mix together with a sample-barcoded 5' primer, a second PCR was run for roughly 6 to 12 cycles. Each CDR3 protein is one row after TCRdb ran MiXCR on the 5' RACE reads. The table lists 1.5 million to 2 million distinct CDR3 sequences, 28% of them singletons. Sequencing used blood. The receptors here all came from a woman aged 30 to 39 in good health.

The sample holds a few counts of this clonotype. The chain joins TRBV7-9 to TRBJ1-5; TRBD1 aligns across 9 bases. Germline V lookup: CDR1 SEHNR, CDR2 FQNEAQ (reference sequence). The CDR3 consists of 15 residues. The J segment lost 2 bases and the V segment lost 5 bases, leaving 4 bases of the junction unmatched. The DNA for the CDR3 is TGTGCCAGCAGCACGGACAGGGGAGGCAATCAGCCCCAGCATTTT. Translation gives CASSTDRGGNQPQHF.

Turning to this clonotype: One end of the junction varies from germline; a read error may be responsible. This chain connects TRBV5-1 to TRBJ2-4; 7 nucleotides agree with TRBD1. TRBJ2-7 explains the end of the DNA better; the J call may be wrong. The CDR3 has 14 residues. Germline-derived CDR1 and CDR2 are SGHRS and YFSETQ. CDR3 protein: CASGFGTVMYEQYF. CDR3 DNA: TGCGCCAGCGGCTTTGGGACAGTCATGTACGAGCAGTACTTC.

This clonotype has at least ten counts. V usage is TRBV5-6 and J usage is TRBJ2-4; D is unclear. V shed 3 bases and J shed 7 bases, with 14 bases lying between them. Germline CDR1 SGHDT, CDR2 YYEEEE. The CDR3 is 14 amino acids. The CDR3 spells CASSSPAPLNIQYF. DNA of the CDR3: TGTGCCAGCAGCTCGCCGGCACCTTTGAACATTCAGTACTTC.

This sequence joins TRBV28 and TRBJ1-6; TRBD1 agrees at 7 bases. The CDR3 runs 16 residues. Germline V gene lookup returns CDR1 MDHEN and CDR2 SYDVKM. V shed 5 bases, J shed 7 bases, and the junction held 11 bases outside the gene matches. The CDR3, as DNA: TGTGCCAGCAGTCCCTCCACAGGGGCGAGGAATTCACCCCTCCACTTT. Translation: CASSPSTGARNSPLHF.

This clonotype was seen a few times. CDR3 coding DNA: TGTGCCAGCAGTTCAGGACTAGCTCACCACTCACAGTTCTTC. Translating it yields CASSSGLAHHSQFF. V and J are TRBV6-1 and TRBJ2-1, with 8 positions matching TRBD2. Trimming removed 5 bases from V and 13 bases from J; junction bases left unmatched: 13. The CDR3 length is 14 residues. Germline CDR1 is MNHNS and CDR2 is SASEGT.

This clonotype has more than one count but fewer than ten. This chain joins TRBV20-1 and TRBJ1-5; a possible D gene is TRBD1 (6 bases). There are 14 residues in the CDR3. CDR1 and CDR2 from the germline V gene are DFQATT and SNEGSKA (reference sequence). Trimming took off 8 bases at V and 4 bases at J, with 18 bases between the two ends. Here the CDR3 reads CSREGGVLNQPQHF. CDR3 coding DNA: TGCAGTCGGGAAGGGGGAGTTTTAAATCAGCCCCAGCATTTT.

V gene TRBV20-1 combines with J gene TRBJ2-7, with D unclear. This CDR3 region has 15 residues. The germline CDR1 and CDR2 sequences are DFQATT and SNEGSKA (reference sequence). V lost 1 base and J 2 bases, leaving 15 bases between the germline ends. This chain's CDR3 is CSARARGKSPYEQYF. The DNA for the CDR3 is TGCAGTGCTAGAGCTAGAGGCAAAAGTCCCTACGAGCAGTACTTC.

This clonotype was detected only once. An end of the junction does not agree with germline; a read error may underlie this. The chain is built from TRBV29-1 and TRBJ2-5; 8 nucleotides match TRBD1. Per the germline V gene, CDR1 is SQVTM and CDR2 is ANQGSEA. This CDR3 has 14 residues. CDR3 DNA sequence: TGCAGCGTTGAAGGGGACAGGATCCAAGAGACCCAGGACTTC. It specifies CSVEGDRIQETQDF.

The chain joins TRBV12-3 or TRBV12-4 to TRBJ2-3; maybe TRBD2 (5 bases). The V gene lost 2 bases and the J gene lost 2 bases, with 8 bases spanning the gap. This CDR3 contains 14 residues. The CDR3 protein is CASSLQRLTDTQYF. CDR3 in DNA: TGTGCCAGCAGTTTACAGCGGCTCACAGATACGCAGTATTTT.

The V call is TRBV29-1, the J call TRBJ2-3; 8 positions agree with TRBD2. Unmatched junction bases numbered 9, after V lost 3 bases and J lost 4 bases. The germline V gene has CDR1 SQVTM and CDR2 ANQGSEA. CDR3 size: 15 residues. The chain's CDR3 is CSVEYAGRGADTQYF. In DNA form, the CDR3 reads TGCAGCGTTGAGTACGCAGGGCGGGGGGCAGATACGCAGTATTTT.

The rearrangement uses TRBV12-3 or TRBV12-4 and TRBJ2-1; D uncertain. The V and J ends lost 9 bases and 9 bases respectively, with 15 bases between them. The CDR3 totals 12 residues. CDR3 amino acids: CASPPALGEQFF. CDR3 coding DNA: TGTGCCAGTCCTCCGGCTTTGGGTGAGCAGTTCTTC.

J is TRBJ1-2 and V is TRBV7-9; D gene uncertain. V was shortened by 5 bases and J by 4 bases, with 11 bases between the two germline ends. This CDR3 spans 13 amino acids. Germline V gene data show CDR1 as SEHNR and CDR2 as FQNEAQ (reference sequence). In nucleotides, the CDR3 is TGTGCCAGCAGCCCCCTCCATACCTATGGCTACACCTTC. Protein sequence: CASSPLHTYGYTF. Variable domain in full (rest from reference TRBV7-9 and TRBJ1-2): DTGVSQNPRHKITKRGQNVTFRCDPISEHNRLYWYRQTLGQGPEFLTYFQNEAQLEKSRLLSDRFSAERPKGSFSTLEIQRTEQGDSAMYLCASSPLHTYGYTFGSGTRLTVV.

The chain is built from TRBV14 and TRBJ2-7; D might be TRBD1 or TRBD2, each matching 5 bases. Germline V gene lookup returns CDR1 SGHDN and CDR2 FVKESK. The CDR3 loop spans 15 amino acids. V gave up 4 bases and J gave up 3 bases, with 16 bases separating them. The CDR3 coding sequence is TGTGCCAGCAGCCCCACGGGACGGGCCCTCTACGAGCAGTACTTC. The encoded protein is CASSPTGRALYEQYF.

CDR3 DNA sequence: TGTGCCAGCAGTTATTACGTAAACACTGAAGCTTTCTTT. The encoded protein is CASSYYVNTEAFF. This sequence joins TRBV6-6 and TRBJ1-1; no definite D call. The CDR3 contains 13 residues. CDR1 is MNHNY and CDR2 is SVGAGI in the germline V gene (reference sequence). The V and J ends lost 3 bases and 2 bases respectively, with 7 bases between them.

The sample holds many counts of this clonotype. The chain couples TRBV20-1 to TRBJ2-4; tentatively, D is TRBD1 (5 bases). This CDR3 has 14 residues. V was clipped by 5 bases and J by 0 bases, with 11 bases between them. The germline V gene encodes CDR1 DFQATT and CDR2 SNEGSKA (reference sequence). CDR3 in DNA: TGCAGTGCTGCAGGGCGACTAGCCAAAAACATTCAGTACTTC. It is translated as CSAAGRLAKNIQYF.

The CDR3 coding sequence is TGTGCCTGGCGATACAGGGACGGCACTGAAGCTTTCTTT. It encodes CAWRYRDGTEAFF. This rearrangement joins TRBV30 to TRBJ1-1; a weak D match, TRBD1 (6 bases). V was clipped by 5 bases and J by 4 bases, with 14 bases between them. This CDR3 region has 13 residues. CDR1 GTSNPN and CDR2 SVGIG come from the germline V gene (reference sequence).

As DNA, the CDR3 is TGTGCCAGCAGCTTTGGTGGCAGGGTGGGGAATGGCTACACCTTC. The encoded protein is CASSFGGRVGNGYTF. The gene calls are TRBV7-9 and TRBJ1-2; D perhaps matches TRBD1 (5 bases). Trimming took off 3 bases at V and 6 bases at J, with 17 bases between the two ends. The germline gives CDR1 SEHNR, CDR2 FQNEAQ (reference sequence). This CDR3 is built from 15 residues.

This clonotype has just one count. The gene calls are TRBV29-1 and TRBJ2-1, with 7 bases identical to TRBD2. CDR3 length: 17 amino acids. The trim removed 5 bases at V and 1 base at J, leaving 14 bases unmatched. Germline CDR1 SQVTM, CDR2 ANQGSEA. CDR3 sequence reads: CSVSVSGPIASYNEQFF. The CDR3 DNA reads TGCAGCGTTTCGGTTAGCGGGCCGATAGCGTCCTACAATGAGCAGTTCTTC.

For this clonotype: This may arise from a read error, as a much more abundant clone is one base away. The V call is TRBV4-1, the J call TRBJ1-2; tentative D call: TRBD1 (5 bases). This CDR3 contains 14 residues. V lost 3 bases, J lost 7 bases, and 15 bases lay in between. Germline loops: CDR1 MGHRA, CDR2 YSYEKL. CDR3 loop: CASSQTAFWGGYTF. For the CDR3, the DNA is TGCGCCAGCAGCCAGACAGCTTTCTGGGGTGGCTACACCTTC.

As for this clonotype: A junction boundary mismatches the germline segment, possibly from a read error. CDR3 sequence: CANSFLDSRSYEQYF. The CDR3, as DNA: TGTGCCAACAGTTTCCTGGACAGTCGCTCCTACGAGCAGTACTTC. This chain joins TRBV12-3 or TRBV12-4 and TRBJ2-7; D may be TRBD1 (6 bases). This CDR3 region has 15 residues.

This clonotype has a count of ten or more. The chain joins TRBV6-4 to TRBJ1-2; the D is unclear. Germline V gene lookup returns CDR1 MRHNA and CDR2 SNTAGT. The CDR3 consists of 13 residues. V dropped 7 bases and J dropped 4 bases, with 13 bases sitting between them. CDR3 nucleotide sequence: TGTGCCAGCATTGGAGGAAACCTCTATGGCTACACCTTC. It specifies CASIGGNLYGYTF.

This clonotype appeared a few times. The chain is built from TRBV14 and TRBJ2-7, with D tentatively TRBD2 (5 bases). Trimming removed 4 bases at V and 2 bases at J, with 12 bases between. Germline CDR1 SGHDN, CDR2 FVKESK. This CDR3 has 14 amino acids. CDR3 DNA: TGTGCCAGCAGCCTCCCAGCGGCAGCCTACGAGCAGTACTTC. Its protein product is CASSLPAAAYEQYF.

About this clonotype itself: Lacking the conserved final phenylalanine or tryptophan, this CDR3 likely reflects a read error. The CDR3 bases are TGTGCCAGCTCACCACAGGGGGCGACAGCAGATACGCAGTATTCT. Translating gives CASSPQGATADTQYS. This rearrangement joins TRBV18 to TRBJ2-3; 7 bases match TRBD1. CDR1 is KGHSH, CDR2 LQKENI, per germline. This CDR3 has 15 residues. V was pared by 1 base and J by 4 bases, with 5 bases of the junction left unmatched.

The J gene is TRBJ1-5, the V gene TRBV28; possible D gene TRBD1, 6 bases. Trimming removed 8 bases from V and 1 base from J, with 18 bases in between. Germline CDR1 is MDHEN and CDR2 is SYDVKM. This CDR3 contains 16 residues. CDR3 residues: CASGGWGAGSNQPQHF. In nucleotides, the CDR3 is TGTGCCAGCGGGGGGTGGGGGGCAGGGAGCAATCAGCCCCAGCATTTT.

The chain couples TRBV28 to TRBJ2-1, with D perhaps matching TRBD1 (6 bases). The CDR3 is made up of 14 amino acids. Germline V gene sequence: CDR1 MDHEN, CDR2 SYDVKM. V was trimmed by 7 bases and J by 4 bases, leaving 14 bases between them. The CDR3: CASITDRSYNEQFF. The CDR3 DNA reads as TGTGCCAGCATTACGGACAGATCATACAATGAGCAGTTCTTC. The whole variable domain, remainder taken from reference TRBV28 and TRBJ2-1, is DVKVTQSSRYLVKRTGEKVFLECVQDMDHENMFWYRQDPGLGLRLIYFSYDVKMKEKGDIPEGYSVSREKKERFSLILESASTNQTSMYLCASITDRSYNEQFFGPGTRLTVL.

The chain employs TRBV20-1 and TRBJ1-2; the match to TRBD1 covers 9 bases. CDR1 is DFQATT, CDR2 SNEGSKA, per germline (reference sequence). This CDR3 has 14 residues. The V segment lost 5 bases and the J segment 6 bases; nucleotides outside the gene matches: 10. In DNA, the CDR3 is TGCAGTGCTGAAACCAACAGGGGGCGGAATGGCTACACCTTC. It specifies CSAETNRGRNGYTF.

This clonotype was detected only a few times. In nucleotides, the CDR3 is TGTGCCAGCAGCTCGGAGGACTATAATACGCAGTATTTT. Its translation: CASSSEDYNTQYF. This chain connects TRBV7-2 to TRBJ2-3, with D tentatively TRBD2 (6 bases). Trimming stripped 4 bases from V and 7 bases from J, with 12 bases between. Germline lookup yields CDR1 SGHTA and CDR2 FQGNSA. The CDR3 sequence is 13 residues long.

This clonotype came up a few times. The chain's CDR3 is CATSDCERVTSYEQYF. The CDR3 DNA reads TGTGCCACCAGTGATTGCGAGCGGGTCACCTCCTACGAGCAGTACTTC. This chain joins TRBV24-1 and TRBJ2-7, with D perhaps TRBD2 (6 bases). Looked up from germline, CDR1 is KGHDR and CDR2 is SFDVKD. The V end was cut by 2 bases, the J end by 0 bases, with 13 bases between. The CDR3 length is 16 residues.

This clonotype was counted ten times or more. The V and J genes are TRBV4-1 and TRBJ2-7; D is possibly TRBD1 (5 bases). V was clipped by 1 base and J by 0 bases, with 10 bases between them. Looked up from germline, CDR1 is MGHRA and CDR2 is YSYEKL. The CDR3 contains 15 residues. The CDR3 sequence: CASSQVQGSSYEQYF. The CDR3 bases are TGCGCCAGCAGCCAAGTTCAGGGAAGCTCCTACGAGCAGTACTTC.

This clonotype was seen repeatedly, ten times or more. The chain joins TRBV5-1 to TRBJ2-1; D ambiguous. The CDR3 is 14 residues long. Germline V lookup: CDR1 SGHRS, CDR2 YFSETQ. The V end lost 7 bases, the J end lost 5 bases, and 16 bases lay between the germline ends. The CDR3 DNA follows: TGCGCCAGCGGGGTCCAAAGAAGTAACAATGAGCAGTTCTTC. Translated, it gives CASGVQRSNNEQFF.

Of note for this clonotype: Given a much more abundant clone one base away, this may be a read error. This rearrangement joins TRBV7-9 to TRBJ2-1, with a weak D call TRBD1 (5 bases). Germline CDR1 is SEHNR and CDR2 is FQNEAQ (reference sequence). The CDR3 loop spans 13 amino acids. Trimming stripped 5 bases from V and 13 bases from J, with 18 bases between. In DNA form, the CDR3 reads TGTGCCAGCAGCCCAGGACAACCTTTTGATCAGTTCTTC. This codes for CASSPGQPFDQFF.